The TCR beta chain under discussion was sequenced for a study of cytomegalovirus exposure and HLA in healthy donors. Nominally healthy donors were sampled, though unrecorded immune exposures were likely. The PCR had 60 Vbeta and 13 Jbeta primers. Here immunoSEQ multiplex PCR was the method, and the copy in TCRdb shows in-frame clones only, minus some. The data contain about 170,000 clones, around three quarters of them singletons. V lost 3 bases to trimming and J lost 8 bases; unmatched junction nucleotides: 4. From germline, CDR1 is SNHLY and CDR2 FYNNEI. The CDR3 has 15 residues. There are a few counts of this clone.

The J gene is TRBJ1-6, the V gene TRBV2, with 10 positions matching TRBD1. Sequenced material: PBMCs. The clonotype was recovered from a woman between 25 and 40 years old in good health and CMV-seropositive. The DNA of the CDR3 is TGTGCCAGCAGTGAGACGACAGGGGGCCATTCACCCCTCCACTTT. It yields the protein CASSETTGGHSPLHF.